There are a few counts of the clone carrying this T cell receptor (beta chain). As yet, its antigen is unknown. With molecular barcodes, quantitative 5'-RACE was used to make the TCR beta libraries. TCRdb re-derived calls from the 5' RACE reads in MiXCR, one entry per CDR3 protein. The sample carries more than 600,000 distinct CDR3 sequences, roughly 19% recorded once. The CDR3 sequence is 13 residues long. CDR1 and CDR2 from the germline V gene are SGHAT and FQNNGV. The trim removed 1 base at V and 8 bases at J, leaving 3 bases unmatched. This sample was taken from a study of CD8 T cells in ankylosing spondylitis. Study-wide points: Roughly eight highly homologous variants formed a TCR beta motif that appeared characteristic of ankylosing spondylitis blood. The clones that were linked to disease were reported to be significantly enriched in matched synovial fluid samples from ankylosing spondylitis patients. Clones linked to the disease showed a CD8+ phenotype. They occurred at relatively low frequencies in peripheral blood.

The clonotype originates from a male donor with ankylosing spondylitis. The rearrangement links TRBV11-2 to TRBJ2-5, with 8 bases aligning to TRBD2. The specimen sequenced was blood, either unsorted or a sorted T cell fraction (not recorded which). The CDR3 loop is CASSLVAGSTQYF. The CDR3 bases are TGTGCCAGCAGCTTAGTAGCGGGGAGTACCCAGTACTTC.